The rows below give T cell receptor beta chains drawn from one sample of a study of blood T cell repertoires in COVID-19. Sequencing was performed with immunoSEQ multiplex PCR; in TCRdb, only in-frame clones are kept and a portion is missing. Of more than 100,000 clones in the sample, roughly 85% were seen once. The sample taken for sequencing was peripheral blood. Receptors were obtained from a man at least 80 years old with acute or convalescent COVID-19. Each CDR3 is given with its conserved first and last residue. The D gene is left open where the match is weak. Size values are once, few and many counts, or a class for expanded clones, and some rows have none.

v_call,clone_size,j_call,d_call,cdr3_aa,cdr3_nt
TRBV23-1,once,TRBJ2-1,.,CASSPPGAPYNEQFF,TGCGCCAGCAGTCCGCCAGGGGCCCCCTACAATGAGCAGTTCTTC
TRBV19,.,TRBJ2-6,TRBD1,CASNPRDSRSGANVLTF,TGTGCCAGTAACCCCCGGGACAGCCGCTCTGGGGCCAACGTCCTGACTTTC
TRBV6-2/TRBV6-3,few,TRBJ2-7,.,CASSGDNRYEQYF,TGTGCCAGCAGTGGGGACAACCGCTACGAGCAGTACTTC
TRBV10-3,.,TRBJ1-2,.,CAISPSNYGYTF,TGTGCCATCAGTCCCTCTAACTATGGCTACACCTTC
TRBV30,.,TRBJ1-1,TRBD1,CAWAYRGNTEAFF,TGTGCCTGGGCGTACAGGGGCAACACTGAAGCTTTCTTT
TRBV7-8,.,TRBJ1-2,.,CASSLVGDYYGYTF,TGTGCCAGCAGCTTAGTTGGGGACTACTATGGCTACACCTTC
TRBV6-1,.,TRBJ1-2,TRBD1,CASSGGVGTGHYGYTF,TGTGCCAGCAGTGGGGGAGTGGGGACAGGGCACTATGGCTACACCTTC
TRBV5-1,.,TRBJ2-1,TRBD2,CASSSGLAVADEQFF,TGCGCCAGCAGCTCCGGACTAGCGGTCGCCGATGAGCAGTTCTTC
TRBV5-1,.,TRBJ1-4,.,CASSLAGQTNEKLFF,TGCGCCAGCAGCTTGGCCGGACAGACTAATGAAAAACTGTTTTTT
TRBV7-2,once,TRBJ1-6,TRBD1,CASRSAGTGYSPLHF,TGTGCCAGCAGGTCCGCCGGGACAGGGTATTCACCCCTCCACTTT
TRBV2,.,TRBJ1-1,TRBD1,CASSVNGQGFLNTEAFF,TGTGCCAGCAGTGTAAACGGACAGGGGTTCTTAAACACTGAAGCTTTCTTT
TRBV5-4,.,TRBJ2-7,TRBD2,CASSLGTSGGSYEQYF,TGTGCCAGCAGCTTGGGGACTAGCGGGGGCTCCTACGAGCAGTACTTC
TRBV19,.,TRBJ1-2,TRBD1,CASSVPGQGNYGYTF,TGTGCCAGTAGTGTACCGGGACAGGGGAACTATGGCTACACCTTC
TRBV6-5,.,TRBJ1-6,.,CASSQGFSYNSPLHF,TGTGCCAGCAGCCAGGGGTTCTCCTATAATTCACCCCTCCACTTT
TRBV6-5,few,TRBJ1-1,.,CASRGLTGGNTEAFF,TGTGCCAGCAGGGGCCTGACAGGCGGGAACACTGAAGCTTTCTTT
TRBV4-2,.,TRBJ2-3,TRBD2,CASSPQGVAGEADTQYF,TGTGCCAGCAGCCCCCAAGGGGTAGCGGGCGAGGCGGATACGCAGTATTTT
TRBV6-5,.,TRBJ2-1,.,CASSQGYNEQFF,TGTGCCAGCAGCCAGGGCTACAATGAGCAGTTCTTC
TRBV4-2,.,TRBJ1-6,.,CASSQVRGGGISPLHF,TGTGCCAGCAGCCAAGTGAGGGGAGGGGGAATTTCACCCCTCCACTTT
TRBV5-4,once,TRBJ2-5,.,CASSSRGEETQYF,TGTGCCAGCAGCTCCCGGGGAGAAGAGACCCAGTACTTC
TRBV9,.,TRBJ2-3,.,CASSVATPTTDTQYF,TGTGCCAGCAGCGTAGCTACCCCAACCACAGATACGCAGTATTTT
TRBV27,.,TRBJ2-1,.,CASSLRTGQGSYNEQFF,TGTGCCAGCAGTTTAAGAACAGGGCAAGGGTCCTACAATGAGCAGTTCTTC
TRBV5-1,.,TRBJ2-5,.,CASSLAPQGEGETQYF,TGCGCCAGCAGCTTGGCCCCGCAAGGGGAAGGAGAGACCCAGTACTTC
TRBV28,.,TRBJ1-1,.,CASNRGTEAFF,TGTGCCAGCAACCGCGGGACTGAAGCTTTCTTT
TRBV25-1,.,TRBJ1-1,.,CASSPPRPGTTTEAFF,TGTGCCAGCAGTCCCCCCAGGCCGGGGACAACCACTGAAGCTTTCTTT
TRBV27,once,TRBJ1-1,.,CASSLGFAGNAEAFF,TGTGCCAGCAGTTTAGGTTTTGCGGGGAACGCTGAAGCTTTCTTT
TRBV11-1,once,TRBJ1-2,TRBD1,CASSLSQGDYGYTF,TGTGCCAGCAGCTTATCACAGGGGGACTATGGCTACACCTTC
TRBV19,.,TRBJ1-5,.,CASSSRGGTIQPQHF,TGTGCCAGTAGTTCTAGGGGGGGGACGATTCAGCCCCAGCATTTT
TRBV11-1,.,TRBJ2-1,.,CASSYGGNEQFF,TGTGCCAGCAGCTACGGGGGCAATGAGCAGTTCTTC
TRBV30,.,TRBJ1-5,.,CAWSVRGGGQPQHF,TGTGCCTGGAGTGTACGAGGGGGTGGGCAGCCCCAGCATTTT
TRBV7-9,.,TRBJ1-3,.,CASSSPGIGNTIYF,TGTGCCAGCAGCTCCCCGGGAATTGGAAACACCATATATTTT
TRBV5-1,.,TRBJ1-2,TRBD1,CASSLASGQGDYGYTF,TGCGCCAGCAGCTTGGCTTCCGGACAGGGGGACTATGGCTACACCTTC
TRBV5-5,.,TRBJ1-2,TRBD1,CASSPDRGNYGYTF,TGTGCCAGCAGCCCGGACAGGGGGAACTATGGCTACACCTTC
TRBV4-2,.,TRBJ2-3,.,CASSHRGSGESDTQYF,TGTGCCAGCAGCCATCGAGGGAGTGGGGAGTCAGATACGCAGTATTTT
TRBV7-3,.,TRBJ1-1,TRBD1,CASSKRGDREAFF,TGTGCCAGCAGCAAAAGGGGGGACAGGGAAGCTTTCTTT
TRBV27,once,TRBJ1-2,.,CASSNTKNYGYTF,TGTGCCAGCAGTAATACTAAGAACTATGGCTACACCTTC
TRBV27,once,TRBJ2-5,.,CASSLFRTNQETQYF,TGTGCCAGCAGTTTATTTAGGACTAACCAAGAGACCCAGTACTTC
TRBV9,.,TRBJ1-1,.,CASSVGRENTEAFF,TGTGCCAGCAGCGTAGGGCGGGAGAACACTGAAGCTTTCTTT
TRBV5-4,once,TRBJ1-1,TRBD1,CASSSGTGRLGTEAFF,TGTGCCAGCAGCTCAGGGACAGGTAGGTTGGGGACTGAAGCTTTCTTT
TRBV28,.,TRBJ1-1,.,CASSWGGVGTEAFF,TGTGCCAGCAGCTGGGGAGGCGTTGGCACTGAAGCTTTCTTT
TRBV5-1,.,TRBJ1-1,.,CASSLRGVNTEAFF,TGCGCCAGCAGCTTACGCGGGGTGAACACTGAAGCTTTCTTT
TRBV2,.,TRBJ2-7,.,CASSNRGQSGNEQYF,TGTGCCAGCAGCAACCGAGGACAGTCCGGCAACGAGCAGTACTTC
TRBV11-2,.,TRBJ2-5,TRBD2,CASSLDAGGTSSVRETQYF,TGTGCCAGCAGCTTAGACGCGGGAGGGACGAGTAGCGTGAGGGAGACCCAGTACTTC
TRBV18,.,TRBJ1-2,.,CASSPDRAGYTF,TGTGCCAGCTCCCCGGACAGAGCTGGCTACACCTTC
TRBV6-2/TRBV6-3,.,TRBJ2-3,TRBD2,CASSRLAETTDTQYF,TGTGCCAGCAGTAGACTAGCGGAGACCACAGATACGCAGTATTTT
TRBV11-2,once,TRBJ2-1,TRBD2,CASSLRILAGGYNEQFF,TGTGCCAGCAGCTTAAGGATACTAGCGGGAGGGTACAATGAGCAGTTCTTC
TRBV5-8,.,TRBJ1-1,.,CASSLNRNTEAFF,TGTGCCAGCAGCTTGAACAGGAACACTGAAGCTTTCTTT
TRBV12-3/TRBV12-4,.,TRBJ2-7,.,CASSFGEIYEQYF,TGTGCCAGCAGTTTCGGGGAAATCTACGAGCAGTACTTC
TRBV5-1,.,TRBJ1-5,.,CASSLGTWGVDNQPQHF,TGCGCCAGCAGCTTGGGAACCTGGGGCGTGGACAATCAGCCCCAGCATTTT
TRBV15,.,TRBJ1-4,TRBD1,CATSDEGQGWEKLFF,TGTGCCACCAGCGATGAGGGACAGGGGTGGGAAAAACTGTTTTTT